These T cell receptor beta chains were read from a single sample in a study of OX40 agonist ivuxolimab in advanced cancers. Generated by immunoSEQ multiplex PCR, the TCRdb table keeps only in-frame clones and is missing some. The sample consists of approximately 40,000 clones, around 88% of them appearing once. The sample in question was CD4+ or CD8+ T cells sorted from blood, obtained in a trial of the OX40 agonist ivuxolimab. The receptors were gathered from an adult with an advanced solid tumor such as melanoma, head and neck, liver or kidney cancer. Both conserved end residues are part of each CDR3. D genes are given only for firm matches. Clone sizes are given selectively: once, few, many, or a class where the clone is expanded.

d_gene,v_gene,j_gene,len,abundance,CDR3nt,CDR3aa
.,TRBV4-1,TRBJ2-6,16,.,TGCGCCAGCAGCCAAGATCGAGGCTCTGGGGCCAACGTCCTGACTTTC,CASSQDRGSGANVLTF
.,TRBV7-9,TRBJ2-2,14,.,TGTGCCAGCAGCTCACTTACGGGTACCGGGGAGCTGTTTTTT,CASSSLTGTGELFF
TRBD1,TRBV5-1,TRBJ1-1,15,few,TGCGCCAGCAGCCCGGACAGGGCGGCGGACACTGAAGCTTTCTTT,CASSPDRAADTEAFF
.,TRBV27,TRBJ2-3,15,.,TGTGCCAGCAGTTTACTAGACGGAATTGGAGATACGCAGTATTTT,CASSLLDGIGDTQYF
.,TRBV6-4,TRBJ2-1,13,few,TGTGCCAGCAGTGCCAGCCCGTACAATGAGCAGTTCTTC,CASSASPYNEQFF
.,TRBV7-6,TRBJ2-7,14,.,TGTGCCAGCAGCTTAGTCCCAGCGGTCTACGAGCAGTACTTC,CASSLVPAVYEQYF
TRBD1,TRBV4-1,TRBJ1-2,15,.,TGCGCCAGCAGCCAAGTACAGGGGACTTACTATGGCTACACCTTC,CASSQVQGTYYGYTF
TRBD2,TRBV7-3,TRBJ2-3,15,.,TGTGCCAGCAGCTTTAGTAGCGGGAGCACAGATACGCAGTATTTT,CASSFSSGSTDTQYF
.,TRBV10-1,TRBJ2-1,16,.,TGCGCCAGCAGTGAGTCTAGGGCAGGTGAAAACAATGAGCAGTTCTTC,CASSESRAGENNEQFF
.,TRBV7-9,TRBJ2-2,12,.,TGTGCCAGCAGTGTCTTCACCGGGGAGCTGTTTTTT,CASSVFTGELFF
TRBD1,TRBV9,TRBJ2-7,14,.,TGTGCCAGCAGCCAGGGACAGGGGACCTACGAGCAGTACTTC,CASSQGQGTYEQYF
TRBD1,TRBV10-2,TRBJ2-5,16,.,TGCGCCAGCAGTGAGACCCTTGGACAGGGAGAAGAGACCCAGTACTTC,CASSETLGQGEETQYF
TRBD1,TRBV27,TRBJ2-1,13,.,TGTGCCAGCAGTGCCGGGACAGACAATGAGCAGTTCTTC,CASSAGTDNEQFF
TRBD2,TRBV28,TRBJ2-1,15,.,TGTGCCAGCAGGTCCACTAGCGGGACGGGCAATGAGCAGTTCTTC,CASRSTSGTGNEQFF
.,TRBV14,TRBJ2-7,14,.,TGTGCCAGCAGTCCCTGGCAGGGAGGAGACGAGCAGTACTTC,CASSPWQGGDEQYF
TRBD2,TRBV5-6,TRBJ2-1,18,.,TGTGCCAGCAGCCCGCGGGGAGGACTAGCGGGAGGGTGGAATGAGCAGTTCTTC,CASSPRGGLAGGWNEQFF
TRBD1,TRBV25-1,TRBJ2-4,13,.,TGTGCCAGCAGTGGCACCGGACAGGAGGCTCCGTACTTC,CASSGTGQEAPYF
TRBD2,TRBV27,TRBJ2-7,14,.,TGTGCCAGCAGTCCCGGGACTAGCGGCTACGAGCAGTACTTC,CASSPGTSGYEQYF
TRBD2,TRBV7-9,TRBJ2-1,19,once,TGTGCCAGCAGCCTAGTTAAGGGGACTAGCGGAAGCTCCTACAATGAGCAGTTCTTC,CASSLVKGTSGSSYNEQFF
.,TRBV19,TRBJ2-4,14,.,TGTGCCAGTAGTCCACCGGTTGGCAAAAACATTCAGTACTTC,CASSPPVGKNIQYF
TRBD2,TRBV28,TRBJ2-7,14,.,TGTGCCAGCAGTTTCAGCGGGAGGGCCTACGAGCAGTACTTC,CASSFSGRAYEQYF
.,TRBV6-5,TRBJ2-7,14,.,TGTGCCAGCAGTTACTCGATTTCCTCCTACGAGCAGTACTTC,CASSYSISSYEQYF
.,TRBV7-2,TRBJ2-2,15,.,TGTGCCAGCAGCTTCGAGCGGAGGAACACCGGGGAGCTGTTTTTT,CASSFERRNTGELFF
TRBD2,TRBV7-6,TRBJ2-3,14,.,TGTGCCAACGATAGCGGGAGTAGATCTGATACGCAGTATTTT,CANDSGSRSDTQYF
.,TRBV27,TRBJ2-1,16,.,TGTGCCAGCAGTTTCGGGGTAGGGATTCCCTACAATGAGCAGTTCTTC,CASSFGVGIPYNEQFF
.,TRBV19,TRBJ1-5,14,.,TGTGCCAGTTGTATGTCTCAGGGAAATCAGCCCCAGCATTTT,CASCMSQGNQPQHF
.,TRBV6-5,TRBJ2-5,15,few,TGTGCCAGCAGCACGACCGGGGGCTTACAAGAGACCCAGTACTTC,CASSTTGGLQETQYF
TRBD1,TRBV5-4,TRBJ1-5,14,.,TGTGCCAGCAGCCCGGACAGGGGCAATCAGCCCCAGCATTTT,CASSPDRGNQPQHF
.,TRBV27,TRBJ1-1,13,once,TGTGCCAGCAGCCCCGGGGGGAGGACTGAAGCTTTCTTT,CASSPGGRTEAFF
.,TRBV7-9,TRBJ2-6,17,once,TGTGCCAGCAGCTTAAATTGGGGGCTCTCTGGGGCCAACGTCCTGACTTTC,CASSLNWGLSGANVLTF